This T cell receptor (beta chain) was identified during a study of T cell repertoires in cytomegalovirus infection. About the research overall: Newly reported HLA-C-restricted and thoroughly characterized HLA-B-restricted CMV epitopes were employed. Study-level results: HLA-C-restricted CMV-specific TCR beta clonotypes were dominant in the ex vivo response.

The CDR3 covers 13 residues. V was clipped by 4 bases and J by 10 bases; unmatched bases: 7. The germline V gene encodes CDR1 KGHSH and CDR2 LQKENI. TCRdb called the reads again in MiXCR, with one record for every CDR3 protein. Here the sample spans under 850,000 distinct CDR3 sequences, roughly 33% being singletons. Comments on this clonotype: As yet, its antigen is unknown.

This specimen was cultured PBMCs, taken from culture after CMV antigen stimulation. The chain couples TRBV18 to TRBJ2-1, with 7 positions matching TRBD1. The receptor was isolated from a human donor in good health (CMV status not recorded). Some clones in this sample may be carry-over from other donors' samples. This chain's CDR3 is CASSLNRGREQFF. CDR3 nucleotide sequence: TGTGCCAGCTCACTTAACAGGGGAAGGGAGCAGTTCTTC.